The source of this TCR beta chain is a study of OX40 agonist ivuxolimab in advanced cancers. The CDR3 covers 15 residues. Germline V lookup: CDR1 SGHNT, CDR2 YYREEE (reference sequence). Trimming removed 5 bases at V and 2 bases at J, with 16 bases between. Using immunoSEQ multiplex PCR, the repertoire was profiled, and TCRdb retains in-frame clones only, with some absent. This table has roughly 60,000 clones, more than 80% appearing once. This chain links TRBV5-4 with TRBJ1-2; D is ambiguous. The source material was CD4+ or CD8+ T cells sorted from blood, sampled in a trial of the OX40 agonist ivuxolimab. This clonotype was sampled from an adult with an advanced solid tumor such as melanoma, head and neck, liver or kidney cancer. The CDR3 loop reads CASSTVRDINYGYTF. CDR3 coding DNA: TGTGCCAGCAGTACTGTCCGAGACATAAACTATGGCTACACCTTC.